These 23 T cell receptor beta chains originate from one sample sequenced in a study of Ad26.COV2.S vaccination and SARS-CoV-2 variants. Method: immunoSEQ multiplex PCR; TCRdb's copy keeps in-frame clones and lacks some. The sample contains a few hundred thousand clones, approximately 90% of which appear only once. This sample's treatment: 15 to 20 received Ad26.COV2.S at low or high dose, single or two shots; roughly 5 received placebo; per-sample allocation not given. Day 63 after the first vaccine or placebo injection was the time point for sampling. Sequenced here: peripheral blood, sampled in a trial of Ad26.COV2.S vaccine versus placebo. All receptors come from a person between 18 and 65 years old who received the Ad26.COV2.S COVID-19 vaccine or a placebo.

The V gene is TRBV5-1, the J gene TRBJ2-2; D is perhaps TRBD2 (5 bases). The CDR3 extends over 14 amino acids. V was cut by 5 bases and J by 2 bases, with 10 bases left in between. Germline values: CDR1 SGHRS, CDR2 YFSETQ. CDR3 sequence reads: CASRGDYNTGELFF. The CDR3 region has the DNA TGCGCCAGCAGGGGAGACTACAACACCGGGGAGCTGTTTTTT.

V usage is TRBV5-5 and J usage is TRBJ1-2; TRBD1 might be the D (6 bases). V lost 0 bases to trimming and J lost 3 bases, with 6 bases between them. Germline-derived CDR1 and CDR2 are SGHKS and YYEKEE (reference sequence). There are 13 residues in the CDR3. The CDR3 nucleotides are TGTGCCAGCAGCTTGGCAGGGGACTATGGCTACACCTTC. This sequence encodes CASSLAGDYGYTF.

This chain uses TRBV7-2 with TRBJ2-3; 8 nucleotides line up with TRBD2. The CDR3 sequence is 15 residues long. Trimming cost V 5 bases and J 3 bases; bases outside gene matches: 7. Germline V CDR1 and CDR2: SGHTA, FQGNSA. CDR3 DNA: TGTGCCAGCAGCCGCCAGGGCGGGGGGACAGATACGCAGTATTTT. It encodes CASSRQGGGTDTQYF.

The genes are TRBV27 and TRBJ2-5; 11 bases map to TRBD1. Germline CDR1 MNHEY, CDR2 SMNVEV (reference sequence). The CDR3 totals 16 residues. After removal of 2 bases from V and 5 bases from J, the junction contained 7 bases not matched to a gene. This CDR3 is CASSLHPGTGGETQYF. CDR3 nucleotides: TGTGCCAGCAGTTTACATCCCGGGACAGGGGGTGAGACCCAGTACTTC.

The chain links TRBV4-3 to TRBJ2-3, with a tentative D call TRBD2 (6 bases). The length of the CDR3 is 15 residues. Germline CDR1 reads LGHNA; CDR2 reads YSLEER. Trimming stripped 0 bases from V and 6 bases from J, with 13 bases between. As DNA, the CDR3 is TGCGCCAGCAGCCAAGAGGACTCCCGGGGGGATACGCAGTATTTT. It is translated as CASSQEDSRGDTQYF.

V usage is TRBV12-3 or TRBV12-4 and J usage is TRBJ2-1; D not resolved. The CDR3 extends over 11 amino acids. V gave up 5 bases and J gave up 5 bases, with 4 bases separating them. The CDR3 reads CASSVNNEQFF. For the CDR3, the DNA is TGTGCCAGCAGTGTCAACAATGAGCAGTTCTTC.

The chain is built from TRBV7-9 and TRBJ1-1, with D possibly TRBD1 on 6 matching bases. V was clipped by 2 bases and J by 6 bases, with 13 bases between them. From germline, CDR1 is SEHNR and CDR2 FQNEAQ (reference sequence). This CDR3 is built from 14 residues. Written as DNA, the CDR3 is TGTGCCAGCAGCTTAAAGGGGGGCAAGGCTGAAGCTTTCTTT. Encoded protein: CASSLKGGKAEAFF. Complete variable domain (other parts from reference TRBV7-9 and TRBJ1-1): DTGVSQNPRHKITKRGQNVTFRCDPISEHNRLYWYRQTLGQGPEFLTYFQNEAQLEKSRLLSDRFSAERPKGSFSTLEIQRTEQGDSAMYLCASSLKGGKAEAFFGQGTRLTVV.

The J gene is TRBJ2-1, the V gene TRBV6-4, with TRBD2 as a possible D gene (7 bases). This CDR3 region has 15 residues. Trimming cost V 6 bases and J 5 bases, with 17 bases left between them. The germline V gene encodes CDR1 MRHNA and CDR2 SNTAGT. This CDR3 is CASSHRGGGNNEQFF. The CDR3, as DNA: TGTGCCAGCAGCCACCGCGGCGGGGGCAACAATGAGCAGTTCTTC.

This clone was picked up one time. This sequence joins TRBV3-1 (or the pseudogene TRBV3-2) and TRBJ2-7; 8 positions match TRBD1. Germline values: CDR1 LGHDT, CDR2 YNNKEL (reference sequence). The CDR3 length is 18 residues. V was clipped by 2 bases and J by 3 bases; unmatched bases: 15. The CDR3: CASSQLIFSGGPDYEQYF. CDR3 sequence (DNA): TGTGCCAGCAGCCAACTTATTTTTTCAGGGGGCCCAGACTACGAGCAGTACTTC.

The gene calls are TRBV19 and TRBJ1-2; 7 bases line up with TRBD1. The CDR3 spans 13 residues. With V trimmed by 5 bases and J by 7 bases, 7 bases remained unmatched. The V gene's germline CDR1 is LNHDA and CDR2 SQIVND (reference sequence). CDR3 loop: CASSSTGRSGYTF. The CDR3, as DNA: TGTGCCAGTAGTTCGACAGGGCGAAGTGGCTACACCTTC. Supplemented by reference TRBV19 and TRBJ1-2, the full variable domain reads DGGITQSPKYLFRKEGQNVTLSCEQNLNHDAMYWYRQDPGQGLRLIYYSQIVNDFQKGDIAEGYSVSREKKESFPLTVTSAQKNPTAFYLCASSSTGRSGYTFGSGTRLTVV.

The chain combines TRBV5-6 with TRBJ2-3; D unresolved. The germline CDR1 and CDR2 sequences are SGHDT and YYEEEE. Between the trimmed V and J ends, which lost 5 bases and 3 bases, there was a span of 7 bases. The CDR3 loop spans 12 amino acids. CDR3 sequence reads: CASSYPTDTQYF. DNA of the CDR3: TGTGCCAGCAGTTACCCTACAGATACGCAGTATTTT. The full variable domain, in which reference TRBV5-6 and TRBJ2-3 provide the parts outside the CDR3, is DAGVTQSPTHLIKTRGQQVTLRCSPKSGHDTVSWYQQALGQGPQFIFQYYEEEERQRGNFPDRFSGHQFPNYSSELNVNALLLGDSALYLCASSYPTDTQYFGPGTRLTVL.

The genes are TRBV9 and TRBJ2-3, with D possibly matching TRBD2 (6 bases). The CDR3 runs 17 residues. Between the trimmed V and J ends, which lost 0 bases and 1 base, there was a span of 15 bases. Germline V gene data show CDR1 as SGDLS and CDR2 as YYNGEE. The CDR3 loop reads CASSVDTPGGGTDTQYF. The CDR3 DNA follows: TGTGCCAGCAGCGTAGATACACCCGGGGGTGGCACAGATACGCAGTATTTT.

As DNA, the CDR3 is TGTGCCAGCAGTTCAGGGGGGGTGATAGATACGCAGTATTTT. Translation gives CASSSGGVIDTQYF. The V gene is TRBV28, the J gene TRBJ2-3; D might be TRBD1 or TRBD2, each matching 7 bases. The CDR3 totals 14 residues. Trimming took 4 bases from V and 5 from J, leaving 13 bases between them. CDR1 is MDHEN, CDR2 SYDVKM, per germline.

Comment on this clone: Other DNA sequences within the sample encode an identical CDR3. The CDR3, as DNA: TGCGCCAGCGGACAGGGGAACACCGGGGAGCTGTTTTTT. The encoded protein is CASGQGNTGELFF. The genes are TRBV5-1 and TRBJ2-2; 8 nucleotides agree with TRBD1. With V trimmed by 7 bases and J by 1 base, 0 bases remained unmatched. The germline V gene encodes CDR1 SGHRS and CDR2 YFSETQ. There are 13 residues in the CDR3.

This chain joins TRBV7-3 and TRBJ2-5; possibly TRBD1 for D (5 bases). The CDR3 consists of 13 residues. The germline V gene encodes CDR1 SGHTA and CDR2 FQGTGA. The V end was cut by 5 bases, the J end by 1 base, with 8 bases between. CDR3 bases: TGTGCCAGCAGCCAAGGGGTCCAAGAGACCCAGTACTTC. Residues: CASSQGVQETQYF.

The rearrangement uses TRBV18 and TRBJ1-5; maybe TRBD1 (6 bases). Germline CDR1 KGHSH, CDR2 LQKENI. The CDR3 is 14 amino acids. The V end was cut by 5 bases, the J end by 7 bases, with 15 bases between. DNA of the CDR3: TGTGCCAGCTCAGTACAGGGTGGGGAACAGCCCCAGCATTTT. It is translated as CASSVQGGEQPQHF.

This chain connects TRBV4-1 to TRBJ2-7; TRBD2 matches 16 bases. The trim removed 3 bases at V and 5 bases at J, leaving 4 bases unmatched. Germline CDR1 MGHRA, CDR2 YSYEKL. This CDR3 comprises 16 residues. The chain's CDR3 is CASSQGTSGGANEQYF. The CDR3 nucleotides read TGCGCCAGCAGCCAGGGGACTAGCGGGGGGGCCAACGAGCAGTACTTC.

V gene TRBV6-5 combines with J gene TRBJ2-3, with a possible D match to TRBD1 (6 bases). V lost 6 bases and J 2 bases, leaving 12 bases between the germline ends. There are 14 residues in the CDR3. The V gene's germline CDR1 is MNHEY and CDR2 SVGAGI. CDR3: CASRHRVITDTQYF. In nucleotides, the CDR3 is TGTGCCAGCAGGCACAGGGTAATCACAGATACGCAGTATTTT.

This rearrangement joins TRBV7-2 to TRBJ2-3, with D unresolved. The CDR3 consists of 15 residues. With 4 bases removed from V and 10 bases from J, the gap between germline ends came to 21 bases. Germline V gives CDR1 SGHTA, CDR2 FQGNSA. DNA of the CDR3: TGTGCCAGCAGCTCCCTTGGCGGCTTTTCCATCTCGCAGTATTTT. The encoded protein is CASSSLGGFSISQYF.

The genes are TRBV11-2 and TRBJ2-6, with unresolved D. There are 16 residues in the CDR3. Germline CDR1 and CDR2: SGHAT and FQNNGV. With 3 bases removed from V and 6 bases from J, the gap between germline ends came to 15 bases. CDR3 amino acids: CASSFFVDMEANVLTF. Written as DNA, the CDR3 is TGTGCCAGCAGCTTTTTCGTCGATATGGAGGCCAACGTCCTGACTTTC.

The chain joins TRBV10-3 to TRBJ1-4; D remains unclear. V lost 2 bases and J lost 5, with 6 bases in between. The CDR3 is 13 amino acids. CDR1 is ENHRY and CDR2 is SYGVKD in the germline V gene. CDR3 bases: TGTGCCATCAGTGAGGGGCCAAATGAAAAACTGTTTTTT. Translated, it gives CAISEGPNEKLFF.

This clone was detected once. This rearrangement joins TRBV15 to TRBJ1-2; D may be TRBD1 (5 bases). Germline V gene sequence: CDR1 LNHNV, CDR2 YYDKDF (reference sequence). The CDR3 sequence is 14 residues long. Trimming removed 8 bases at V and 7 bases at J, with 20 bases between. In DNA form, the CDR3 reads TGTGCCACCGGCTCGGGCAGGGTGGTCTCTGGCTACACCTTC. This translates into CATGSGRVVSGYTF. Drawing the rest from reference TRBV15 and TRBJ1-2, the complete variable domain is DAMVIQNPRYQVTQFGKPVTLSCSQTLNHNVMYWYQQKSSQAPKLLFHYYDKDFNNEADTPDNFQSRRPNTSFCFLDIRSPGLGDTAMYLCATGSGRVVSGYTFGSGTRLTVV.

The rearrangement links TRBV6-1 to TRBJ1-2; TRBD1 aligns across 9 bases. With V trimmed by 2 bases and J by 5 bases, 6 bases remained unmatched. Germline V gene lookup returns CDR1 MNHNS and CDR2 SASEGT. This CDR3 region has 15 residues. The CDR3, as DNA: TGTGCCAGCAGTGAACCGATTGGACAGGGGTATGGCTACACCTTC. The encoded protein is CASSEPIGQGYGYTF.